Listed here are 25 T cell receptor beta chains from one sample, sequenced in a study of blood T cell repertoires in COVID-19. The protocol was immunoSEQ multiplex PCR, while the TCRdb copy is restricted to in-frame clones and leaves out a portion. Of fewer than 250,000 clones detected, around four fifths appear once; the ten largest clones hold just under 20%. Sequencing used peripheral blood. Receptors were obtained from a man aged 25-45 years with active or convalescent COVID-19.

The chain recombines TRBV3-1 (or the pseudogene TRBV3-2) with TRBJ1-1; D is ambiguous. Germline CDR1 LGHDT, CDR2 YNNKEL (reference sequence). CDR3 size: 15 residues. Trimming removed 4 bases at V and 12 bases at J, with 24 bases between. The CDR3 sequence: CASSPGSGVPRSTFF. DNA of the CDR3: TGTGCCAGCAGCCCCGGTAGCGGGGTCCCCAGATCTACTTTCTTT.

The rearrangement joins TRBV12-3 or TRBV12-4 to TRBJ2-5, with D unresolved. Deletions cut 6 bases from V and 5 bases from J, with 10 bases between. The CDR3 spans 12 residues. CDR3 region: CASRSGGETQYF. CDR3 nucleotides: TGTGCCAGCAGGTCGGGTGGGGAGACCCAGTACTTC.

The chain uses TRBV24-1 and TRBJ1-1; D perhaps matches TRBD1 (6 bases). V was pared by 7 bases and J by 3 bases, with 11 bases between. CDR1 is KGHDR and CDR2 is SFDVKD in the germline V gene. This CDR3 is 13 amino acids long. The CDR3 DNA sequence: TGTGCCACCAGGGGGGCGTACGACACTGAAGCTTTCTTT. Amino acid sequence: CATRGAYDTEAFF.

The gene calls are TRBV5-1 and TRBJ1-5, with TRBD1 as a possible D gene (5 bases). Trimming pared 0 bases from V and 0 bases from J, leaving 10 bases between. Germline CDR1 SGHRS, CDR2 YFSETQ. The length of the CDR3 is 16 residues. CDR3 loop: CASSLEPGGSNQPQHF. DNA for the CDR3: TGCGCCAGCAGCTTGGAGCCGGGGGGTAGCAATCAGCCCCAGCATTTT.

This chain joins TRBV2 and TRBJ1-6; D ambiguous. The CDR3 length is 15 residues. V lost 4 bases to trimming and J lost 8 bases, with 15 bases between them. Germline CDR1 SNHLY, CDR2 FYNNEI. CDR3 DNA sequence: TGTGCCAGCAGTGTAGGGCGCCTGAGGGATTCACCCCTCCACTTT. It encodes CASSVGRLRDSPLHF.

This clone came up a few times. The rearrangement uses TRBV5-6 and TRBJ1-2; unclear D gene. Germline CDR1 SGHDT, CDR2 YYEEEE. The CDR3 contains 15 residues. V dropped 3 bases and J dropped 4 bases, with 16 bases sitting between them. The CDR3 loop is CASSSSQVRPYGYTF. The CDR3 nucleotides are TGTGCCAGCAGCTCAAGCCAGGTTCGTCCCTATGGCTACACCTTC.

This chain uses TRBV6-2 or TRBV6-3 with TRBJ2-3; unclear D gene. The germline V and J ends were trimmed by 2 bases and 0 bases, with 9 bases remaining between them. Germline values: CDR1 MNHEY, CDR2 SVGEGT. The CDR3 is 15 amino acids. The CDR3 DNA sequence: TGTGCCAGCAGTTACAACTACCCAAGCACAGATACGCAGTATTTT. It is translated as CASSYNYPSTDTQYF.

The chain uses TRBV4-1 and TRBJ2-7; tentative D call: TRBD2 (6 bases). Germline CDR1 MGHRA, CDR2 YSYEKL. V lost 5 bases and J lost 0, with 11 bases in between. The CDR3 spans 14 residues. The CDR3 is CASSYRESSYEQYF. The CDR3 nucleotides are TGCGCCAGCAGCTACCGGGAGAGCTCCTACGAGCAGTACTTC.

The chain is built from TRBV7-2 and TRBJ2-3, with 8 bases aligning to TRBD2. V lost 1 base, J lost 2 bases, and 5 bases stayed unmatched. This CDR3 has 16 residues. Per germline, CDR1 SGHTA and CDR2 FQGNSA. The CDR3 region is CASSLVAGGLTDTQYF. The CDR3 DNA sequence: TGTGCCAGCAGCTTAGTGGCGGGGGGACTCACAGATACGCAGTATTTT.

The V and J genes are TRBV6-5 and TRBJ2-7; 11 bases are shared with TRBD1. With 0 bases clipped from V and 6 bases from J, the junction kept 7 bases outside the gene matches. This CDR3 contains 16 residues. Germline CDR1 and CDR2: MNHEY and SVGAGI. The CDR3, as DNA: TGTGCCAGCAGTTACTCGAGGGACAGGGGGTTGGGCGAGCAGTACTTC. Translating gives CASSYSRDRGLGEQYF.

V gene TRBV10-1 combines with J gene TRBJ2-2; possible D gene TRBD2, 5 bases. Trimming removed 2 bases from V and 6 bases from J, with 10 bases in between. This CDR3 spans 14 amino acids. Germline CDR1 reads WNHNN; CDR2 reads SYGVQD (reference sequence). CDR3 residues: CASSEEPSPGELFF. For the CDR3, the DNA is TGCGCCAGCAGTGAGGAACCTAGCCCCGGGGAGCTGTTTTTT.

DNA of the CDR3: TGCGCCAGCACCCCTCCCGACAGGGTTGGAGAGACCCAGTACTTC. This gives the protein CASTPPDRVGETQYF. V is TRBV5-1 and J is TRBJ2-5; 7 bases map to TRBD1. This CDR3 has 15 amino acids. V trimming: 6 bases; J trimming: 4 bases; junction bases outside the gene matches: 12. Germline V gene lookup returns CDR1 SGHRS and CDR2 YFSETQ.

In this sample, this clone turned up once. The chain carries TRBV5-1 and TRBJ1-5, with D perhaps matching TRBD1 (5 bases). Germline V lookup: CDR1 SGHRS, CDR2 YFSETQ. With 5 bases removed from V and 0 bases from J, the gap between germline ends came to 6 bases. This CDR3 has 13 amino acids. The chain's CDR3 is CASRTDSNQPQHF. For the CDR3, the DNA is TGCGCCAGCAGGACAGATAGCAATCAGCCCCAGCATTTT.

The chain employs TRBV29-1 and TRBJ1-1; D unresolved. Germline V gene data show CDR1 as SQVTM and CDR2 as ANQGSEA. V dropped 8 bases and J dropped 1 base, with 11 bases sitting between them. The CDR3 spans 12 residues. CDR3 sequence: CSIQQQNTEAFF. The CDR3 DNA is TGCAGCATACAACAGCAGAACACTGAAGCTTTCTTT.

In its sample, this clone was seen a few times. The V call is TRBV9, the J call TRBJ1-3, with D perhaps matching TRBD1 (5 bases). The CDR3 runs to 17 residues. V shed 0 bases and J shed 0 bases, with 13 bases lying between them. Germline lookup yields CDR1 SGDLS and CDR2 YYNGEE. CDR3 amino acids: CASSVAGQAYSGNTIYF. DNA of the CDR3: TGTGCCAGCAGCGTAGCAGGGCAGGCCTACTCTGGAAACACCATATATTTT. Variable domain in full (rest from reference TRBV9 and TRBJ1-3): DSGVTQTPKHLITATGQRVTLRCSPRSGDLSVYWYQQSLDQGLQFLIQYYNGEERAKGNILERFSAQQFPDLHSELNLSSLELGDSALYFCASSVAGQAYSGNTIYFGEGSWLTVV.

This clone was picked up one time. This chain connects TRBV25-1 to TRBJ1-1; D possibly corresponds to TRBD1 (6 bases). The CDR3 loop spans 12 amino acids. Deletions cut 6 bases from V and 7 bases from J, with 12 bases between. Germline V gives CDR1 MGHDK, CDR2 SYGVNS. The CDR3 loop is CASREPGVEAFF. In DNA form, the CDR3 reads TGTGCCAGCAGGGAGCCAGGGGTTGAAGCTTTCTTT.

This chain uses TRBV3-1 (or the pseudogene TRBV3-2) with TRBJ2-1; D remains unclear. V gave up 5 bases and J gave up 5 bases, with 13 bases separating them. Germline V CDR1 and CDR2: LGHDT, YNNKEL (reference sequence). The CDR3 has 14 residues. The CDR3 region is CASSFRDINNEQFF. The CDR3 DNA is TGTGCCAGCAGCTTCCGAGACATTAACAATGAGCAGTTCTTC.

As DNA, the CDR3 is TGTGCCAGCAGCCCAGACAGGGTTAACACTGAAGCTTTCTTT. Amino acids: CASSPDRVNTEAFF. The rearrangement uses TRBV7-2 and TRBJ1-1, with 7 positions matching TRBD1. Per the germline V gene, CDR1 is SGHTA and CDR2 is FQGNSA. The V segment lost 5 bases and the J segment 2 bases; nucleotides outside the gene matches: 5. There are 14 residues in the CDR3.

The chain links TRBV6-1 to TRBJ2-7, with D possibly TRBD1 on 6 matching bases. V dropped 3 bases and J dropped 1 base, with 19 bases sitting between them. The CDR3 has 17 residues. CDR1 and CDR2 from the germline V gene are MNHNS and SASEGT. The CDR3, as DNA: TGTGCCAGCAGTGATCGGCGGAGGCAGGGGCTATCCTACGAGCAGTACTTC. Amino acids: CASSDRRRQGLSYEQYF.

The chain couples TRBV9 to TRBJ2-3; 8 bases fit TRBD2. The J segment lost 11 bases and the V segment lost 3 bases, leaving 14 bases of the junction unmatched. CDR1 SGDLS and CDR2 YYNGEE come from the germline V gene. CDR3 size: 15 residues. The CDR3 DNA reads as TGTGCCAGCAGCGCGGGACTAGTCGAAGGGGTGAGGCAGTATTTT. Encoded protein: CASSAGLVEGVRQYF.

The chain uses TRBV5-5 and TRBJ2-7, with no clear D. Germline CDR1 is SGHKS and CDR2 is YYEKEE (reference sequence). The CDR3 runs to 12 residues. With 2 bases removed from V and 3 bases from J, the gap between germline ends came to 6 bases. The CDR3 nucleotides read TGTGCCAGCAGCTTTACTTTCTACGAGCAGTACTTC. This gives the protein CASSFTFYEQYF.

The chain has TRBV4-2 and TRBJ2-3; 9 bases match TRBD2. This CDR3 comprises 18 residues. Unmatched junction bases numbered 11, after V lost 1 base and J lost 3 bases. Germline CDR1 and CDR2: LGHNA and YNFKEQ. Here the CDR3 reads CASSQGPAGRGGTDTQYF. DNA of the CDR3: TGTGCCAGCAGCCAAGGGCCCGCTGGGCGGGGGGGTACAGATACGCAGTATTTT.

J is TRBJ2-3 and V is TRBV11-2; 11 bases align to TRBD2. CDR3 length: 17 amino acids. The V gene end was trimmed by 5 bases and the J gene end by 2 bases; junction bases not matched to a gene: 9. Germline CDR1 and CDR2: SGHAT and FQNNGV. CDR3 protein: CASSRPRLAGFTDTQYF. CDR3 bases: TGTGCCAGCAGCCGCCCAAGACTAGCGGGATTCACAGATACGCAGTATTTT.

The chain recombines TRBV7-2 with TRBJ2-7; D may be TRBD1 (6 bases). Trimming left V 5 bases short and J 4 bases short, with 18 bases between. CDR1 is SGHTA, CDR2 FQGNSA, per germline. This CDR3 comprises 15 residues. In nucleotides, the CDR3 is TGTGCCAGCAGCGCGGAGACAGGTGTGCCGTACGAGCAGTACTTC. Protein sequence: CASSAETGVPYEQYF. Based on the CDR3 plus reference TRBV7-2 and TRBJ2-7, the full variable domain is GAGVSQSPSNKVTEKGKDVELRCDPISGHTALYWYRQSLGQGLEFLIYFQGNSAPDKSGLPSDRFSAERTGGSVSTLTIQRTQQEDSAVYLCASSAETGVPYEQYFGPGTRLTVT.

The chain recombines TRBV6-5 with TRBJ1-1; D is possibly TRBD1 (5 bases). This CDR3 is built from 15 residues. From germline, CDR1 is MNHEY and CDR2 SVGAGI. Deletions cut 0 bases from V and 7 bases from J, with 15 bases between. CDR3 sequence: CASSYSSQGLREAFF. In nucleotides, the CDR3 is TGTGCCAGCAGTTACTCATCCCAGGGTCTCCGTGAAGCTTTCTTT.